This T cell receptor beta chain was sequenced in a study of cytomegalovirus exposure and HLA in healthy donors. Study results and caveats: HLA-A and HLA-B allele assignments for most subjects were reportedly predicted accurately using TCR beta sequences. As a later analysis showed, several of the most significant clusters appeared to be linked to common viral pathogens. The authors later found HLA-associated TCR beta chains more clonally expanded than equally common others. Reports showed the classifier diagnosing cytomegalovirus status with high specificity and sensitivity.

The length of the CDR3 is 13 residues. V was trimmed by 6 bases and J by 1 base, leaving 9 bases between them. Germline-derived CDR1 and CDR2 are SGHNT and YYREEE (reference sequence). Comment on this clone: Its antigen is still unknown.

The PCR was carried out with 60 Vbeta primers and 13 Jbeta primers. Sequencing was performed with immunoSEQ multiplex PCR; in TCRdb, only in-frame clones are kept and a portion is missing. The top ten hold around 1.7% of the sample, which has about 120,000 clones, roughly 70% seen once. The clonotype comes from a woman between 18 and 29 years old in good health and CMV-seronegative. The sequenced sample consisted of PBMCs. The rearrangement joins TRBV5-4 to TRBJ2-3; unclear D gene. CDR3 coding DNA: TGTGCCAGCACCGTTCGGGGCACAGATACGCAGTATTTT. Translation gives CASTVRGTDTQYF.